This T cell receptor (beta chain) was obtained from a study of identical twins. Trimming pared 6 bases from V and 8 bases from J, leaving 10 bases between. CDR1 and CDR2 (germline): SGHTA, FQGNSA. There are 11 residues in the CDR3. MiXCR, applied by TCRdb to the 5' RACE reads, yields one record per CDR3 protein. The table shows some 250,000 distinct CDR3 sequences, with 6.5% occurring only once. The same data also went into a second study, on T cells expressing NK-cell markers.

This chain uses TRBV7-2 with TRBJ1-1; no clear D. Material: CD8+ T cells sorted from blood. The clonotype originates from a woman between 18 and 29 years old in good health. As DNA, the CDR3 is TGTGCCAGCAGGCAGAGCCAGGAAGCTTTCTTT. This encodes CASRQSQEAFF. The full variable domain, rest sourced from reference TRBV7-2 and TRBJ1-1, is GAGVSQSPSNKVTEKGKDVELRCDPISGHTALYWYRQSLGQGLEFLIYFQGNSAPDKSGLPSDRFSAERTGGSVSTLTIQRTQQEDSAVYLCASRQSQEAFFGQGTRLTVV.